This entry concerns a single T cell receptor beta chain. TCRdb re-called the 5' RACE reads through MiXCR, storing one row per CDR3 protein. Among 250,000 to 400,000 distinct CDR3 sequences listed, 3.5% to 4.5% were seen once. The sample comes from a study of T cells after yellow fever vaccination. Sequencing was performed on PBMCs, taken 15 days after the yellow fever booster vaccination. This sequence originates from a man aged 18 to 35 who received the YFV17D yellow fever vaccine.

The DNA of the CDR3 is TGTGCCAGCAGCTTAATAATGGGCGTTGAGCAGTTCTTC. Translated, it gives CASSLIMGVEQFF. The chain carries TRBV11-2 and TRBJ2-1; no clear D. Germline CDR1 reads SGHAT; CDR2 reads FQNNGV. The V gene lost 2 bases and the J gene lost 9 bases, with 11 bases spanning the gap. The CDR3 runs 13 residues.